This T cell receptor (beta chain) was found in a study of Ad26.COV2.S vaccination and SARS-CoV-2 variants. Findings and caveats of the study: People who got the vaccine or the placebo had similar non-spike TCR breadth. Substantial breadth was reported for post-vaccination spike-specific CD8+ and CD4+ T cells.

Germline CDR1 and CDR2: LGHNA and YSLEER. V lost 3 bases and J lost 1, with 13 bases in between. The CDR3 is 17 amino acids. Worth noting for this clone: Its antigen is undetermined.

The sample's treatment: 15 to 20 received Ad26.COV2.S at low or high dose, single or two shots; several received placebo; per-sample allocation not given. Following the first vaccine or placebo injection, samples were taken on day 63. This vaccine is an Ad26 vector that expresses the Wuhan-strain SARS-CoV-2 spike. Sequencing used immunoSEQ multiplex PCR; TCRdb keeps in-frame clones, though not all of them. The profile shows about 480,000 clones, around nine tenths of them singletons. The sequence was obtained from a person aged 18 to 59 who received the Ad26.COV2.S COVID-19 vaccine or a placebo. The specimen was peripheral blood, collected in a trial of Ad26.COV2.S vaccine versus placebo. V is TRBV4-3 and J is TRBJ2-6; tentatively, D is TRBD1 (6 bases). The CDR3 sequence is CASSHLSGQSGANVLTF. In DNA form, the CDR3 reads TGCGCCAGCAGCCACCTATCCGGACAGTCTGGGGCCAACGTCCTGACTTTC.